The entry that follows covers one T cell receptor beta chain sequence. This clonotype was observed at least ten times. Its specific antigen is unknown. No much larger clonotype is one base removed from it; base qualities were not supplied. These data belong to a study of T cell repertoires in cytomegalovirus infection (dated by TCRdb to the late 2010s). Some background on the complete study: Peptide stimulations targeted recently identified HLA-C-restricted CMV epitopes, whose presentation resists viral immunomodulation, together with well-studied HLA-B-restricted epitopes. The HLA type of each donor mattered for the analysis, because public TCR beta signatures pointed to carriage of CMV infection along with the matching HLA type. Overall study results and their limits: Cumulative frequency of public TCR beta family members discriminated carriers of CMV infection plus the relevant HLA type in this cohort and an independent approximately 370-donor cohort. The ex vivo response was dominated by HLA-C-restricted CMV-specific TCR beta clonotypes, which also provided the single most frequent clonotype in two of eight donors.

The sample's treatment or condition label is to be understood as: in vitro stimulation with specific CMV peptide epitopes to enrich CMV-specific T cells. CDR1 and CDR2, per the germline V gene, are SGHTA and FQGNSA. V is shortened by 0 bases, J by 4 bases, and the region joining them spans 6 bases. CDR3 length: 13 amino acids, cysteine to phenylalanine. Only CDR3 DNA remains: 39 bases, in frame from the first base. TCRdb lists the instrument as Illumina HiSeq 1500. TCRdb passed the public sequencing reads through fastp at Q25 and MiXCR, retaining productive beta sequences. Every CDR3 protein is listed once, alongside the most common genes and DNA of its rows. Present in this sample are hundreds of thousands of distinct CDR3 sequences, around a third of which were seen just once. Clones ranked in the top ten supply roughly 20% of the sample.

The clonotype was recovered from a human donor in good health (CMV status not recorded). Some clones in this sample may be carry-over from other donors' samples. In this chain, TRBV7-2 is recombined with TRBJ1-2; the D segment cannot be called with confidence. Sequenced here: cultured PBMCs, sampled from culture after CMV antigen stimulation. The nucleotide sequence reads TGTGCCAGCAGCTTAGCCACATCCTATGGCTACACCTTC. Its product reads: CASSLATSYGYTF.